This TCR beta chain was identified during a study of blood T cell repertoires in COVID-19. In the study overall: COVID-19 samples from acute and convalescent phases originated in the United States, Italy and Spain.

TCRdb keeps only in-frame clones here, not all; method: immunoSEQ multiplex PCR. The sample lists under 20,000 clones, roughly 80% seen once, with over 8% in the top ten. CDR3 length: 16 residues. Trimming cost V 0 bases and J 0 bases; bases outside gene matches: 2. Germline loops: CDR1 SGHRS, CDR2 YFSETQ. This TCR was sampled from a human donor in a cohort sampled during active COVID-19. Sequencing was carried out using peripheral blood. The chain has TRBV5-1 and TRBJ1-3; 8 nucleotides line up with TRBD1. CDR3 coding DNA: TGCGCCAGCAGCTTGGGGGGACAGGTCTCTGGAAACACCATATATTTT. This codes for CASSLGGQVSGNTIYF.